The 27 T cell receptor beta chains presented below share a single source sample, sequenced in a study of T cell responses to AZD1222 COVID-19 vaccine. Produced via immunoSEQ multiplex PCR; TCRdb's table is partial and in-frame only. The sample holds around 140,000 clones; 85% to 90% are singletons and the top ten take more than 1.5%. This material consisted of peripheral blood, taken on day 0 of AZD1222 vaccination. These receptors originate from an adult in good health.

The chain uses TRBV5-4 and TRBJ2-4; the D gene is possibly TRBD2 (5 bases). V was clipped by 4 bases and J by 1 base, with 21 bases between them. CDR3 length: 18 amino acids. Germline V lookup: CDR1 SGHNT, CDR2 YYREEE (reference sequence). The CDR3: CASSPSLAEGRAKNIQYF. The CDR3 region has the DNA TGTGCCAGCAGCCCGAGCCTAGCAGAGGGTCGTGCCAAAAACATTCAGTACTTC.

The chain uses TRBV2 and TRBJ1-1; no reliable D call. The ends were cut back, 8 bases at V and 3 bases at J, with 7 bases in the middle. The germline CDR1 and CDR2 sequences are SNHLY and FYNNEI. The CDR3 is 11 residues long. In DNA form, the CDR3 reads TGTGCCAGCTGGGGTGACACTGAAGCTTTCTTT. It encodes CASWGDTEAFF.

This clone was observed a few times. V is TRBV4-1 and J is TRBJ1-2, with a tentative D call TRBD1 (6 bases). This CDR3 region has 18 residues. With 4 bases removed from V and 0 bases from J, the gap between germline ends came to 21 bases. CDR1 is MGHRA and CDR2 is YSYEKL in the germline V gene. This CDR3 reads CASSRTQIGGAANYGYTF. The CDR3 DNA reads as TGCGCCAGCAGCCGGACGCAAATTGGGGGGGCAGCTAACTATGGCTACACCTTC.

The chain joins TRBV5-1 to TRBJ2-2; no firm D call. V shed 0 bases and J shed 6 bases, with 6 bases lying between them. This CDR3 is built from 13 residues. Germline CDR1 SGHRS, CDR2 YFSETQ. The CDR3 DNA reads TGCGCCAGCAGCTTGGAAGGGCCCGGGGAGCTGTTTTTT. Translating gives CASSLEGPGELFF.

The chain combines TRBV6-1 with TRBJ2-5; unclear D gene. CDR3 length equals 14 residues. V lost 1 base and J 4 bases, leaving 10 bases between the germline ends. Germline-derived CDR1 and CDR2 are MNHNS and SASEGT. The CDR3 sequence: CASSEGVWGETQYF. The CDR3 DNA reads TGTGCCAGCAGTGAAGGGGTATGGGGAGAGACCCAGTACTTC.

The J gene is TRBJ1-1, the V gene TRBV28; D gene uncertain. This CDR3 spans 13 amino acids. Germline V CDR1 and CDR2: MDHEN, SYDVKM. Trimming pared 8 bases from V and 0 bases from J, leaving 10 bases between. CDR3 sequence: CASGRPLNTEAFF. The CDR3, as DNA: TGTGCCAGCGGCCGCCCGCTGAACACTGAAGCTTTCTTT.

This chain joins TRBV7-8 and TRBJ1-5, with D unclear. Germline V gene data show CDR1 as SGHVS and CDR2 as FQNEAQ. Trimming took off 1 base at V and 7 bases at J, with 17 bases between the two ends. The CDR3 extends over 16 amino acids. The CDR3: CASSLGPQKGFQPQHF. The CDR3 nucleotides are TGTGCCAGCAGCTTAGGGCCTCAGAAGGGATTCCAGCCCCAGCATTTT.

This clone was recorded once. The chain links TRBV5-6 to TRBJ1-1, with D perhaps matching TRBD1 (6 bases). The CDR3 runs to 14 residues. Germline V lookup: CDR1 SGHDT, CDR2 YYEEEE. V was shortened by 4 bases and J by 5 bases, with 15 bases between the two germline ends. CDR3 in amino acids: CASSLGTTGTEAFF. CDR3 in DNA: TGTGCCAGCAGCCTGGGGACTACAGGGACTGAAGCTTTCTTT.

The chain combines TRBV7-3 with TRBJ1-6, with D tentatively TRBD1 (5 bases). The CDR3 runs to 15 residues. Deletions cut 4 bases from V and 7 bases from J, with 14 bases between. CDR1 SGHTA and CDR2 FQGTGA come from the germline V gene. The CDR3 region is CASSSNPGQNSPLHF. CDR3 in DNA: TGTGCCAGCAGCTCGAACCCGGGGCAGAATTCACCCCTCCACTTT. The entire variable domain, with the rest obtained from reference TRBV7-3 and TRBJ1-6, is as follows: GAGVSQTPSNKVTEKGKYVELRCDPISGHTALYWYRQSLGQGPEFLIYFQGTGAADDSGLPNDRFFAVRPEGSVSTLKIQRTERGDSAVYLCASSSNPGQNSPLHFGNGTRLTVT.

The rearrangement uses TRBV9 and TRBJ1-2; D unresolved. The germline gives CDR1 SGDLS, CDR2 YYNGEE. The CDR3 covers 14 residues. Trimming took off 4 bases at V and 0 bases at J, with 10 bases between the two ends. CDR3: CASSLRPANYGYTF. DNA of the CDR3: TGTGCCAGCAGCTTAAGACCAGCTAACTATGGCTACACCTTC. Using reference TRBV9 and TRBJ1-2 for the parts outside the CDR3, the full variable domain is DSGVTQTPKHLITATGQRVTLRCSPRSGDLSVYWYQQSLDQGLQFLIQYYNGEERAKGNILERFSAQQFPDLHSELNLSSLELGDSALYFCASSLRPANYGYTFGSGTRLTVV.

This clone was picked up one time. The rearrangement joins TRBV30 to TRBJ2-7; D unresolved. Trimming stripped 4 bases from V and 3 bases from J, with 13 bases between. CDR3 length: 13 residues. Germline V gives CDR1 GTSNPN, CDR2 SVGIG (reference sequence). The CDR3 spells CAWTKGINYEQYF. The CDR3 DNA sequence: TGTGCCTGGACTAAAGGGATTAACTACGAGCAGTACTTC.

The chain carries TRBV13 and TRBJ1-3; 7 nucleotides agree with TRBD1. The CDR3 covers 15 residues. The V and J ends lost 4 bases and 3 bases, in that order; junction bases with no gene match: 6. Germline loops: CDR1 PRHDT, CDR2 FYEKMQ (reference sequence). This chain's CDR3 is CASSSLDRDGNTIYF. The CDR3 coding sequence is TGTGCCAGCAGCTCCCTCGACAGGGATGGAAACACCATATATTTT.

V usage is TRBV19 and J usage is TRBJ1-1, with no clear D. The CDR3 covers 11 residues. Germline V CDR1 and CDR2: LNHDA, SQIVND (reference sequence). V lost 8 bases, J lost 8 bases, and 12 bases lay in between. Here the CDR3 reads CASFWAGEAFF. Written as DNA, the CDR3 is TGTGCCAGTTTCTGGGCCGGAGAAGCTTTCTTT.

CDR3 sequence reads: CASSLLFAQGGVEETQYF. In nucleotides, the CDR3 is TGTGCCAGCAGCCTCCTTTTTGCGCAGGGTGGGGTGGAAGAGACCCAGTACTTC. V gene TRBV7-9 combines with J gene TRBJ2-5; possibly TRBD1 for D (5 bases). Per germline, CDR1 SEHNR and CDR2 FQNEAQ (reference sequence). Trimming cost V 5 bases and J 3 bases, with 25 bases left between them. This CDR3 region has 18 residues.

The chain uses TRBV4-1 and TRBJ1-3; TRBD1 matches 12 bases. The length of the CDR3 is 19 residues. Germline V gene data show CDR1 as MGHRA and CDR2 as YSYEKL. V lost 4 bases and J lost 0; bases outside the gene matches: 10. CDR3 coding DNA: TGCGCCAGCAGCCGGGGACAGGGGGCTTTTCGTGGCTCTGGAAACACCATATATTTT. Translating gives CASSRGQGAFRGSGNTIYF.

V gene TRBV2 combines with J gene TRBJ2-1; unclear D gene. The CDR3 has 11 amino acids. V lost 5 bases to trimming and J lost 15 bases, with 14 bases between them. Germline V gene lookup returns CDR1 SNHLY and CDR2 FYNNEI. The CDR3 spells CASSPEETPFF. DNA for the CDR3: TGTGCCAGCAGTCCCGAAGAGACTCCGTTCTTC.

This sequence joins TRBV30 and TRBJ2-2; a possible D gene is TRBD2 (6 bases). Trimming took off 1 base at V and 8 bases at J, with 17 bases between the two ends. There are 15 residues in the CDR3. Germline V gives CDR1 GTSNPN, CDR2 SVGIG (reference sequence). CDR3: CAWSGLGLSAGELFF. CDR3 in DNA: TGTGCCTGGAGTGGCTTGGGACTTTCGGCTGGGGAGCTGTTTTTT.

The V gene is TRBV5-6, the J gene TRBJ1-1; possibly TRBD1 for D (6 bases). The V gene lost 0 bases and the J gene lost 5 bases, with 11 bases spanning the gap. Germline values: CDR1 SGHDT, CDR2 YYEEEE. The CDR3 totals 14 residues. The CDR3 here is CASSLEGGRTEAFF. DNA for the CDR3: TGTGCCAGCAGCTTGGAGGGGGGAAGGACTGAAGCTTTCTTT.

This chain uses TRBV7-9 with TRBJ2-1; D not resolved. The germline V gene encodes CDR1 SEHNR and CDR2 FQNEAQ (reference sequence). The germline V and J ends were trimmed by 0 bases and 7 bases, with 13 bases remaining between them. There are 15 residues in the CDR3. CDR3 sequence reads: CASSLAQGNRNEQFF. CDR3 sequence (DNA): TGTGCCAGCAGCTTAGCCCAAGGAAACAGAAATGAGCAGTTCTTC.

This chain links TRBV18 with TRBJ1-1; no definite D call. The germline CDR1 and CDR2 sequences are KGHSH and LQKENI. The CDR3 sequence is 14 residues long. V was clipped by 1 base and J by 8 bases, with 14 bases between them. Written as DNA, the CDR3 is TGTGCCAGCTCACCACTGAGGGCCGAAAACGAAGCTTTCTTT. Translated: CASSPLRAENEAFF.

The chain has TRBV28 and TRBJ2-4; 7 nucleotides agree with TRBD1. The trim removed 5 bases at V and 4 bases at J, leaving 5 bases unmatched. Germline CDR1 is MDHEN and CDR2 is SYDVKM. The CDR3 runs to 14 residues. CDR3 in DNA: TGTGCCAGCAGTCCCGGGACAGCAAAAAACATTCAGTACTTC. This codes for CASSPGTAKNIQYF.

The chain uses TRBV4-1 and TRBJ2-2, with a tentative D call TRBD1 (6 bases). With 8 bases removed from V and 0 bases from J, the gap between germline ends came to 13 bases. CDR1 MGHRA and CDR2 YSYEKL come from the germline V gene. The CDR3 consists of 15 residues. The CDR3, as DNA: TGCGCCAGCGGGGGCCCTTTCGCGAACACCGGGGAGCTGTTTTTT. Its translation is CASGGPFANTGELFF.

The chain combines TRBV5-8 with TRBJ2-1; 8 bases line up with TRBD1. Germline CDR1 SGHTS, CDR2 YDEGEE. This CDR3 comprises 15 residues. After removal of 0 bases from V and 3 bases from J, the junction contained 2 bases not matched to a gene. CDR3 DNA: TGTGCCAGCAGCTTGGGGACAGGGAGCTACAATGAGCAGTTCTTC. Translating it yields CASSLGTGSYNEQFF.

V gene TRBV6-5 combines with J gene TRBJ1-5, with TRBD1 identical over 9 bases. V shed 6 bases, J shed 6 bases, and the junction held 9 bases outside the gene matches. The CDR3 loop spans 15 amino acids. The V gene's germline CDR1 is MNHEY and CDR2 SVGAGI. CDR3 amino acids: CASSRTGVIAQPQHF. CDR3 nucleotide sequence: TGTGCCAGCAGCCGGACAGGGGTCATAGCTCAGCCCCAGCATTTT.

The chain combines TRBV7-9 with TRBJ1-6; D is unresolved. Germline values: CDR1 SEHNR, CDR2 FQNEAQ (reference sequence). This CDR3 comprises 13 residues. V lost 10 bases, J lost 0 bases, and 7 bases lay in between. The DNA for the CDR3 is TGTGCCACCTTAGGCTCCTATAATTCACCCCTCCACTTT. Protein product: CATLGSYNSPLHF.

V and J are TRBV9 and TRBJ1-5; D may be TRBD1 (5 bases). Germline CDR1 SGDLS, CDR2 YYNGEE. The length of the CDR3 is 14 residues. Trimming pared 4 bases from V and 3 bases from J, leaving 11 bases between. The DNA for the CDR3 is TGTGCCAGCAGCCATGCCGGGGCCAATCAGCCCCAGCATTTT. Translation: CASSHAGANQPQHF.

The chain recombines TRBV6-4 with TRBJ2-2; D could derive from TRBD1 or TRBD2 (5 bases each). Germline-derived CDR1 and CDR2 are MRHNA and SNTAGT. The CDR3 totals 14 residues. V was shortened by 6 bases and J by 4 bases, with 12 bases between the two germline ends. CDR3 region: CASRRDGSTGELFF. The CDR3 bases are TGTGCCAGCAGGAGGGACGGATCCACCGGGGAGCTGTTTTTT.